Reported below is one T cell receptor (beta chain). The data originate from a study of blood T cell repertoires in COVID-19. Study information: The United States, Italy and Spain provided the acute and convalescent COVID-19 samples.

In the study's own analysis: How many nucleated cells were present was estimated from reference gene primer amplification. Some clones are missing from TCRdb's copy, which holds only in-frame ones; the method was immunoSEQ multiplex PCR. From that table come the V and J calls and clone size; the DNA was used to work out D and trimming. Of approximately 190,000 clones listed, roughly 80% are singletons. The clonotype originates from a young man with active or convalescent COVID-19. The source material was peripheral blood.

The CDR3 reads CASSPTGKNSPLHF. The CDR3 DNA reads as TGTGCCAGCAGCCCGACAGGGAAAAATTCACCCCTCCACTTT. The chain carries TRBV2 and TRBJ1-6; 7 bases line up with TRBD1. The germline CDR1 and CDR2 sequences are SNHLY and FYNNEI. The CDR3 has 14 residues. J was trimmed by 7 bases and V by 6 bases; bases with no gene match: 6. Looking up the rest from reference TRBV2 and TRBJ1-6 gives the full variable domain: EPEVTQTPSHQVTQMGQEVILRCVPISNHLYFYWYRQILGQKVEFLVSFYNNEISEKSEIFDDQFSVERPDGSNFTLKIRSTKLEDSAMYFCASSPTGKNSPLHFGNGTRLTVT.